Included here is one T cell receptor beta chain sequence, with context. This record comes from a study of control samples from healthy donors and cancer patients. Between the trimmed V and J ends, which lost 5 bases and 5 bases, there was a span of 10 bases. The CDR3 runs 13 residues. Germline loops: CDR1 LNHDA, CDR2 SQIVND (reference sequence). Profiled with immunoSEQ multiplex PCR; TCRdb holds only in-frame clones, not every one. The repertoire holds about 90,000 clones, with 85% to 95% as singletons. The chain couples TRBV19 to TRBJ1-5; tentative D call: TRBD1 (6 bases). The sequencing input was blood. The sequence was obtained from a woman in her 30s in good health. CDR3 loop: CASSPRGDQPQHF. The DNA for the CDR3 is TGTGCCAGTAGTCCCAGGGGCGATCAGCCCCAGCATTTT.